Shown below are 9 T cell receptor beta chains from a single sample sequenced in a study of Graves' ophthalmopathy and Graves' hyperthyroidism. As the template, RNA transcripts were used to amplify TCR beta CDR3 regions. First-round RT-PCR relied on HTBI primers, and a second-round multiplex PCR came next. Using its own MiXCR run on the multiplex PCR reads, TCRdb lists one record per CDR3 protein. This sample yields hundreds of thousands of distinct CDR3 sequences, of which around a fifth are seen a single time; approximately 6.5% belongs to the top ten. The material sequenced was peripheral blood. All receptors derive from a woman between 18 and 30 years old with stable Graves' hyperthyroidism. Some clones in this sample may be carry-over from other donors' samples.

The V and J genes are TRBV7-2 and TRBJ2-7; possibly TRBD2 for D (6 bases). Trimming removed 1 base at V and 6 bases at J, with 10 bases between. This CDR3 has 13 amino acids. Germline CDR1 SGHTA, CDR2 FQGNSA. CDR3 nucleotide sequence: TGTGCCAGCAGCTTAGTGGCGGAGGGCGAGCAGTACTTC. It yields the protein CASSLVAEGEQYF.

The chain combines TRBV5-1 with TRBJ1-2, with 7 nucleotides matching TRBD1. The CDR3 spans 15 residues. The V gene end was trimmed by 2 bases and the J gene end by 3 bases; junction bases not matched to a gene: 7. In germline, CDR1 is SGHRS, CDR2 YFSETQ. This CDR3 reads CASSLIQGFDYGYTF. CDR3 in DNA: TGCGCCAGCAGCTTAATACAGGGGTTCGACTATGGCTACACCTTC.

V and J are TRBV6-4 and TRBJ2-7; 9 bases agree with TRBD1. The ends lost 3 bases at V and 1 base at J; junction bases unmatched: 1. The germline CDR1 and CDR2 sequences are MRHNA and SNTAGT. The CDR3 consists of 14 residues. CDR3 in amino acids: CASSEQGASYEQYF. For the CDR3, the DNA is TGTGCCAGCAGTGAACAGGGGGCTTCCTACGAGCAGTACTTC.

V and J are TRBV28 and TRBJ1-1; D is possibly TRBD1 (5 bases). From germline, CDR1 is MDHEN and CDR2 SYDVKM. The CDR3 runs to 16 residues. Trimming removed 6 bases from V and 0 bases from J, with 17 bases in between. CDR3: CASRQSGGVLNTEAFF. The DNA for the CDR3 is TGTGCCAGCAGACAATCGGGAGGGGTTTTGAACACTGAAGCTTTCTTT.

This clonotype showed up many times. V and J are TRBV10-3 and TRBJ1-2; D gene uncertain. Trimming stripped 3 bases from V and 0 bases from J, with 8 bases between. CDR3 size: 14 residues. Germline V lookup: CDR1 ENHRY, CDR2 SYGVKD. CDR3 amino acids: CAISEGPTNYGYTF. CDR3 nucleotides: TGTGCCATCAGTGAAGGGCCAACTAACTATGGCTACACCTTC.

This clonotype was detected ten times or more. The V and J genes are TRBV19 and TRBJ1-1; D gene unclear. The V end lost 3 bases, the J end lost 5 bases, and 16 bases lay between the germline ends. The CDR3 covers 15 residues. The germline V gene has CDR1 LNHDA and CDR2 SQIVND (reference sequence). Here the CDR3 DNA reads TGTGCCAGTAGTATTGGGTGGGAAATTCGAACTGAAGCTTTCTTT. It specifies CASSIGWEIRTEAFF.

The V and J genes are TRBV6-1 and TRBJ1-1; 9 nucleotides match TRBD1. The germline V gene encodes CDR1 MNHNS and CDR2 SASEGT. The CDR3 extends over 11 amino acids. The DNA of the CDR3 is TGTAAGACAGGGGGTCTCACTGAAGCTTTCTTT. The encoded protein is CKTGGLTEAFF.

In this sample, this clonotype turned up many times. CDR3 coding DNA: TGCAGTGCTAGGGACGGGGGGTATGGCTACACCTTC. Its translation: CSARDGGYGYTF. V usage is TRBV20-1 and J usage is TRBJ1-2; tentatively, D is TRBD1 (5 bases). The CDR3 has 12 amino acids. In germline, CDR1 is DFQATT, CDR2 SNEGSKA (reference sequence). V shed 3 bases and J shed 5 bases, with 10 bases lying between them.

This clonotype was found many times. The rearrangement joins TRBV28 to TRBJ2-5; tentative D call: TRBD2 (6 bases). V was shortened by 7 bases and J by 5 bases, with 17 bases between the two germline ends. Germline CDR1 reads MDHEN; CDR2 reads SYDVKM. The CDR3 consists of 14 residues. CDR3 coding DNA: TGTGCCAGCAAGGTCGGGAGTTCAGGGGAGACCCAGTACTTC. Its protein is CASKVGSSGETQYF.